One and the same sample provided the 31 T cell receptor beta chains below, sequenced in a study of blood T cell repertoires in COVID-19. Assay used: immunoSEQ multiplex PCR; TCRdb lists only in-frame clones, some missing. Among about 260,000 clones listed, 88% were seen once. Sequenced: peripheral blood. Every receptor here comes from a human donor in a cohort sampled during active COVID-19.

The chain joins TRBV19 to TRBJ1-1; a weak D match, TRBD1 (5 bases). The CDR3 has 13 amino acids. Trimming took off 7 bases at V and 4 bases at J, with 13 bases between the two ends. The germline CDR1 and CDR2 sequences are LNHDA and SQIVND (reference sequence). The CDR3 bases are TGTGCCAGTACCCTTGGGGGGTTCACTGAAGCTTTCTTT. This translates into CASTLGGFTEAFF.

V usage is TRBV2 and J usage is TRBJ2-7, with 9 bases aligning to TRBD2. Losses at the gene ends were 7 bases for V and 1 base for J; bases not matched to a gene: 8. CDR1 and CDR2 (germline): SNHLY, FYNNEI. CDR3 size: 15 residues. The CDR3 here is CASIPGTSLSYEQYF. CDR3 bases: TGTGCCAGCATACCCGGGACTAGCCTTTCCTACGAGCAGTACTTC.

The chain employs TRBV5-6 and TRBJ2-7; D is undetermined. V shed 6 bases and J shed 5 bases, with 18 bases lying between them. The CDR3 is 14 residues long. In germline, CDR1 is SGHDT, CDR2 YYEEEE. CDR3 nucleotides: TGTGCCAGCACAACCGGGTTACACGTCCACGAGCAGTACTTC. Protein product: CASTTGLHVHEQYF.

V is TRBV6-1 and J is TRBJ2-7; D possibly corresponds to TRBD2 (6 bases). The CDR3 is 15 residues long. V was shortened by 1 base and J by 3 bases, with 13 bases between the two germline ends. Looked up from germline, CDR1 is MNHNS and CDR2 is SASEGT. CDR3 sequence reads: CASSEGSGDLYEQYF. In DNA form, the CDR3 reads TGTGCCAGCAGTGAAGGGTCGGGGGACCTCTACGAGCAGTACTTC.

The gene calls are TRBV6-2 or TRBV6-3 and TRBJ1-1, with D possibly being TRBD1 (5 bases). The V gene's germline CDR1 is MNHEY and CDR2 SVGEGT. Between the trimmed V and J ends, which lost 0 bases and 11 bases, there was a span of 10 bases. The CDR3 sequence is 12 residues long. The CDR3 sequence is CASSYSKGLAFF. Here the CDR3 DNA reads TGTGCCAGCAGTTACTCGAAGGGGTTGGCTTTCTTT.

The chain uses TRBV3-1 (or the pseudogene TRBV3-2) and TRBJ2-3; 7 bases fit TRBD2. CDR1 is LGHDT, CDR2 YNNKEL, per germline (reference sequence). The ends lost 0 bases at V and 5 bases at J; junction bases unmatched: 14. This CDR3 has 18 amino acids. CDR3 sequence: CASSQEWYGAGSEDTQYF. As DNA, the CDR3 is TGTGCCAGCAGCCAAGAATGGTATGGAGCGGGATCGGAAGATACGCAGTATTTT.

The CDR3, as DNA: TGTGCCAGCAGACAGACCGGGACAGGGTTTAAGTCACCCCTCCACTTT. Its translation is CASRQTGTGFKSPLHF. The chain has TRBV25-1 and TRBJ1-6; TRBD1 aligns across 9 bases. CDR3 length equals 16 residues. J gave up 10 bases and V 6 bases, and 13 bases lay outside the gene matches. Per germline, CDR1 MGHDK and CDR2 SYGVNS.

V is TRBV15 and J is TRBJ2-7, with 7 bases lining up with TRBD1. Per germline, CDR1 LNHNV and CDR2 YYDKDF (reference sequence). The CDR3 sequence is 15 residues long. V was clipped by 5 bases and J by 3 bases; unmatched bases: 10. The CDR3 loop is CATSLPWDSRYEQYF. CDR3 coding DNA: TGTGCCACCAGCCTCCCCTGGGACAGTCGCTACGAGCAGTACTTC. Full variable domain (missing parts from reference TRBV15 and TRBJ2-7): DAMVIQNPRYQVTQFGKPVTLSCSQTLNHNVMYWYQQKSSQAPKLLFHYYDKDFNNEADTPDNFQSRRPNTSFCFLDIRSPGLGDTAMYLCATSLPWDSRYEQYFGPGTRLTVT.

The chain employs TRBV30 and TRBJ1-2, with D possibly being TRBD1 (6 bases). The ends were cut back, 3 bases at V and 2 bases at J, with 10 bases in the middle. This CDR3 has 13 amino acids. CDR1 is GTSNPN and CDR2 is SVGIG in the germline V gene (reference sequence). CDR3 bases: TGTGCCTGGAGCCCCGGACAGAACTATGGCTACACCTTC. Translated: CAWSPGQNYGYTF. The full variable domain, with the rest looked up from reference TRBV30 and TRBJ1-2, is SQTIHQWPATLVQPVGSPLSLECTVEGTSNPNLYWYRQAAGRGLQLLFYSVGIGQISSEVPQNLSASRPQDRQFILSSKKLLLSDSGFYLCAWSPGQNYGYTFGSGTRLTVV.

The chain recombines TRBV30 with TRBJ2-2, with no clear D. Trimming removed 2 bases at V and 4 bases at J, with 11 bases between. Germline V gives CDR1 GTSNPN, CDR2 SVGIG (reference sequence). The CDR3 totals 14 residues. The CDR3 here is CAWSPETVTGELFF. DNA of the CDR3: TGTGCCTGGAGTCCGGAGACGGTCACCGGGGAGCTGTTTTTT.

The V and J genes are TRBV7-2 and TRBJ2-4; 9 nucleotides match TRBD1. The CDR3 sequence is 14 residues long. Germline CDR1 SGHTA, CDR2 FQGNSA. V gave up 8 bases and J gave up 5 bases; unmatched junction bases: 7. CDR3 DNA sequence: TGTGCCAGCCTTCCCCGGACAGGGGAAAACATTCAGTACTTC. Protein: CASLPRTGENIQYF.

This clone occurred once. V usage is TRBV7-2 and J usage is TRBJ2-2; 11 bases map to TRBD2. The CDR3 is made up of 16 amino acids. The V and J ends lost 4 bases and 1 base, in that order; junction bases with no gene match: 2. The germline gives CDR1 SGHTA, CDR2 FQGNSA. The CDR3 is CASSSLAGVNTGELFF. CDR3 in DNA: TGTGCCAGCAGCTCACTAGCGGGGGTGAACACCGGGGAGCTGTTTTTT.

The chain combines TRBV18 with TRBJ2-1, with TRBD2 identical over 7 bases. CDR1 is KGHSH, CDR2 LQKENI, per germline. The CDR3 totals 16 residues. V was clipped by 5 bases and J by 0 bases; unmatched bases: 7. CDR3 sequence: CASSDSGPTSYNEQFF. CDR3 DNA: TGTGCCAGCTCAGATAGCGGGCCCACCTCCTACAATGAGCAGTTCTTC.

The chain couples TRBV6-5 to TRBJ2-7; 9 bases are shared with TRBD2. CDR3 length: 13 amino acids. V gave up 0 bases and J gave up 9 bases; unmatched junction bases: 3. CDR1 is MNHEY and CDR2 is SVGAGI in the germline V gene. The chain's CDR3 is CASSYSTSGVQYF. The CDR3, as DNA: TGTGCCAGCAGTTACTCGACTAGCGGAGTGCAGTACTTC.

The J gene is TRBJ1-6, the V gene TRBV4-1; possible D gene TRBD1, 6 bases. In germline, CDR1 is MGHRA, CDR2 YSYEKL. Trimming shortened V by 4 bases and J by 5 bases, and 12 bases separated the two germline ends. The CDR3 covers 15 residues. The CDR3 sequence is CASSRPDRNNSPLHF. CDR3 nucleotide sequence: TGCGCCAGCAGCCGACCCGACAGGAATAATTCACCCCTCCACTTT.

The chain has TRBV7-9 and TRBJ2-7; TRBD1 agrees at 9 bases. The V and J ends lost 5 bases and 7 bases, in that order; junction bases with no gene match: 9. This CDR3 has 14 residues. CDR1 and CDR2 (germline): SEHNR, FQNEAQ (reference sequence). The CDR3 spells CASSPPQGAVEQYF. CDR3 in DNA: TGTGCCAGCAGCCCACCACAGGGGGCTGTTGAGCAGTACTTC.

This chain uses TRBV5-1 with TRBJ2-2; D unclear. Between the trimmed V and J ends, which lost 7 bases and 1 base, there was a span of 5 bases. The CDR3 extends over 12 amino acids. The germline CDR1 and CDR2 sequences are SGHRS and YFSETQ. CDR3 region: CASSENTGELFF. DNA of the CDR3: TGCGCCAGCTCAGAGAACACCGGGGAGCTGTTTTTT.

The CDR3 DNA reads as TGTGCCAGCAGCCCCTTTTGGGCGTCCCTCTCCTACAATGAGCAGTTCTTC. Protein product: CASSPFWASLSYNEQFF. This chain connects TRBV5-6 to TRBJ2-1; the D is unclear. CDR1 and CDR2 (germline): SGHDT, YYEEEE. The V end lost 4 bases, the J end lost 0 bases, and 17 bases lay between the germline ends. The CDR3 extends over 17 amino acids.

The J gene is TRBJ2-3, the V gene TRBV15; 10 bases fit TRBD2. J lost 4 bases, V lost 0 bases, and 7 bases had no gene match. Germline V gives CDR1 LNHNV, CDR2 YYDKDF (reference sequence). The CDR3 runs 17 residues. CDR3 nucleotides: TGTGCCACCAGCAGAGAAAAAGGGACTAGCGTAGCAGATACGCAGTATTTT. Translation gives CATSREKGTSVADTQYF.

The chain links TRBV12-2 to TRBJ1-2; no DNA check was done on the table's D call, TRBD1. TRBV12-2 is listed as a pseudogene. The CDR3 covers 15 residues. CDR3 coding DNA: TGTGCAAGTCGCCTCCCCCCAGGGAAGACCTATGGCTACACCTTC. Residues: CASRLPPGKTYGYTF.

The V gene is TRBV6-4, the J gene TRBJ2-1; TRBD2 matches at 14 bases. CDR1 MRHNA and CDR2 SNTAGT come from the germline V gene. V shed 6 bases and J 6 bases; nucleotides not matched to a gene: 4. The CDR3 spans 15 residues. This CDR3 reads CASRGLAGVGNEQFF. Here the CDR3 DNA reads TGTGCCAGCAGGGGACTAGCGGGAGTAGGCAATGAGCAGTTCTTC.

V is TRBV7-2 and J is TRBJ2-7; D is ambiguous. Trimming stripped 1 base from V and 0 bases from J, with 10 bases between. Germline assignment: CDR1 SGHTA and CDR2 FQGNSA. This CDR3 contains 15 residues. The CDR3 protein is CASSLGSLSSYEQYF. The CDR3 DNA reads TGTGCCAGCAGCTTAGGCTCCCTGAGCTCCTACGAGCAGTACTTC.

This chain uses TRBV15 with TRBJ1-2; TRBD1 agrees at 10 bases. The germline V gene encodes CDR1 LNHNV and CDR2 YYDKDF (reference sequence). J gave up 6 bases and V 0 bases, and 10 bases lay outside the gene matches. The CDR3 covers 17 residues. The CDR3 loop is CATSRDWLGQGMDGYTF. The CDR3 region has the DNA TGTGCCACCAGCAGAGATTGGTTGGGACAGGGGATGGATGGCTACACCTTC. The full variable domain, with the rest looked up from reference TRBV15 and TRBJ1-2, is DAMVIQNPRYQVTQFGKPVTLSCSQTLNHNVMYWYQQKSSQAPKLLFHYYDKDFNNEADTPDNFQSRRPNTSFCFLDIRSPGLGDTAMYLCATSRDWLGQGMDGYTFGSGTRLTVV.

This chain links TRBV24-1 with TRBJ2-5, with 14 positions matching TRBD2. V was pared by 1 base and J by 4 bases, with 4 bases of the junction left unmatched. CDR3 length: 17 residues. Germline-derived CDR1 and CDR2 are KGHDR and SFDVKD. The CDR3 loop is CATSDFQGTSGRETQYF. CDR3 nucleotide sequence: TGTGCCACCAGTGATTTCCAAGGGACTAGCGGGAGAGAGACCCAGTACTTC.

This clone was recorded once. The V call is TRBV28, the J call TRBJ1-3; no reliable D call. CDR1 MDHEN and CDR2 SYDVKM come from the germline V gene. V gave up 6 bases and J gave up 4 bases, with 7 bases separating them. This CDR3 has 12 amino acids. In DNA, the CDR3 is TGTGCCAGCAGCAGAGGGGGAAACACCATATATTTT. It specifies CASSRGGNTIYF.

Only one count was recorded for this clone. The gene calls are TRBV3-1 (or the pseudogene TRBV3-2) and TRBJ2-2; 11 bases agree with TRBD2. V dropped 0 bases and J dropped 4; count of bases not matched to a gene: 4. CDR1 and CDR2 from the germline V gene are LGHDT and YNNKEL (reference sequence). CDR3 length equals 17 residues. As DNA, the CDR3 is TGTGCCAGCAGCCAAGATCGGCTAGCGGGAGGCACCGGGGAGCTGTTTTTT. Amino acids: CASSQDRLAGGTGELFF.

This chain uses TRBV11-3 with TRBJ2-5; D is unresolved. CDR3 size: 12 residues. The germline V and J ends were trimmed by 0 bases and 5 bases, with 4 bases remaining between them. In germline, CDR1 is SGHNT, CDR2 YENEEA. CDR3 amino acids: CASSLDRETQYF. In DNA, the CDR3 is TGTGCCAGCAGCTTAGATCGGGAGACCCAGTACTTC.

DNA for the CDR3: TGTGCCAGCAGTAACGGGGAGACCCAGTACTTC. Residues: CASSNGETQYF. The rearrangement links TRBV7-9 to TRBJ2-5; no definite D call. V was shortened by 6 bases and J by 5 bases, with 7 bases between the two germline ends. The germline V gene has CDR1 SEHNR and CDR2 FQNEAQ (reference sequence). This CDR3 is built from 11 residues.

This clone was recorded once. The V gene is TRBV6-5, the J gene TRBJ2-7; no clear D. V dropped 5 bases and J dropped 6 bases, with 11 bases sitting between them. CDR3 length: 12 residues. Germline-derived CDR1 and CDR2 are MNHEY and SVGAGI. The CDR3, as DNA: TGTGCCAGCAGTATTTTCCCGGGCGAGCAGTACTTC. Translated, it gives CASSIFPGEQYF.

This chain connects TRBV19 to TRBJ1-4; D is perhaps TRBD1 (6 bases). The ends were cut back, 5 bases at V and 0 bases at J, with 16 bases in the middle. The CDR3 has 17 residues. Per the germline V gene, CDR1 is LNHDA and CDR2 is SQIVND (reference sequence). The CDR3, as DNA: TGTGCCAGTAGTGTCCCCGTAGGGACATCAACTAATGAAAAACTGTTTTTT. It codes for CASSVPVGTSTNEKLFF.

The chain employs TRBV6-4 and TRBJ2-7, with 8 nucleotides matching TRBD2. V gave up 7 bases and J gave up 4 bases; unmatched junction bases: 18. Germline-derived CDR1 and CDR2 are MRHNA and SNTAGT. CDR3 length: 17 amino acids. The CDR3 here is CASTRVVAGWVRYEQYF. The CDR3, as DNA: TGTGCCAGCACCCGGGTAGTAGCGGGGTGGGTTAGATACGAGCAGTACTTC.